The sample holds one count of the clone carrying this T cell receptor (beta chain). Its target is unknown. There are 14 residues in the CDR3. Germline V gene lookup returns CDR1 LNHDA and CDR2 SQIVND (reference sequence). V lost 4 bases and J 6 bases, leaving 15 bases between the germline ends. Previously, flow cytometry had revealed CD8+CD57+ cell expansion in the patients chosen for sequencing. This sample is drawn from a study of CD8+CD57+ T cells in acquired aplastic anemia. Study in general: Roughly 3.2 ug was the average amount of DNA from sorted CD4+ and CD8+ cells.

Profiling that covered TCR beta VDJ and CDR3 relied on genomic DNA as its template. TCRdb re-called the reads with MiXCR, one entry per CDR3 protein. The sample includes fewer than 85,000 distinct CDR3 sequences, about 70% seen only once; the top ten take 65% to 85%. Overall study results and limits: It was found that roughly 31 CD8+ CDR3 sequences were shared between patients and controls.

The rearrangement uses TRBV19 and TRBJ1-1, with D perhaps matching TRBD1 (5 bases). The source material was sorted CD4+, CD8+, or CD8+CD57+ T cells (not recorded which) from PBMCs. The source of this sequence is a human donor with aplastic anemia. CDR3 in DNA: TGTGCCAGTAGTAGCAGGGTAGGGGAAGCTGAAGCTTTCTTT. Translating it yields CASSSRVGEAEAFF.